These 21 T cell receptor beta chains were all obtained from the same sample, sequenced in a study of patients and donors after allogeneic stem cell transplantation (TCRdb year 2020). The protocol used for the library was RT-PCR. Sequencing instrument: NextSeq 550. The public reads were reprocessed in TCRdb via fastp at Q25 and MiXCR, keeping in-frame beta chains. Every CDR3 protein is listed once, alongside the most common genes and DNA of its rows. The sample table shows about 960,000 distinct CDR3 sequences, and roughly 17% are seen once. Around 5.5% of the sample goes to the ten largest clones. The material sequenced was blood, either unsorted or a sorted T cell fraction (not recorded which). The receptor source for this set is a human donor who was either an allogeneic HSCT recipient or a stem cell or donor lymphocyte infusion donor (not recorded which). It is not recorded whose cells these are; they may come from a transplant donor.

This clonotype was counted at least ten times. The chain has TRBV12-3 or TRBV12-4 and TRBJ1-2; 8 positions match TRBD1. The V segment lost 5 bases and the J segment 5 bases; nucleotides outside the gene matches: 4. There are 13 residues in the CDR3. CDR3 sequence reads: CASSGTGDYGYTF. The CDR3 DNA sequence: TGTGCCAGCAGTGGGACAGGCGATTATGGCTACACCTTC.

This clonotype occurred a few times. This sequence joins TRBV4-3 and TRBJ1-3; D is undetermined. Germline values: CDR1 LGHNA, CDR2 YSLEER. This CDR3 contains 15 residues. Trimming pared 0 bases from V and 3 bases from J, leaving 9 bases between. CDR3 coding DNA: TGCGCCAGCAGCCAAGACAGTGGAGGTGGAAACACCATATATTTT. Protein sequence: CASSQDSGGGNTIYF.

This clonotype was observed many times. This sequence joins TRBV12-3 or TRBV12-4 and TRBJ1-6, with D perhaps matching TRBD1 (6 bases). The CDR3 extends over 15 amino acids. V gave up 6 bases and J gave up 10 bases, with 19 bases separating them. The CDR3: CASSSRTGNRSPLHF. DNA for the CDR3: TGTGCCAGCAGCTCACGCACAGGGAATCGATCACCCCTCCACTTT.

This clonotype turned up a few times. CDR3 in DNA: TGTGCCATCCTTTCGGGACAGGGTGCGGGGAATGAGCAGTTCTTC. Residues: CAILSGQGAGNEQFF. The chain has TRBV10-3 and TRBJ2-1; 9 nucleotides line up with TRBD1. Looked up from germline, CDR1 is ENHRY and CDR2 is SYGVKD. J lost 7 bases, V lost 8 bases, and 12 bases had no gene match. This CDR3 contains 15 residues.

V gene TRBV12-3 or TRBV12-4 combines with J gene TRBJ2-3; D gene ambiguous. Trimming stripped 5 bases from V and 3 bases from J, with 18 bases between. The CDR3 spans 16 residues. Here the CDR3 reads CASSHPPRQETDTQYF. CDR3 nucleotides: TGTGCCAGCAGTCACCCGCCACGGCAGGAGACAGATACGCAGTATTTT.

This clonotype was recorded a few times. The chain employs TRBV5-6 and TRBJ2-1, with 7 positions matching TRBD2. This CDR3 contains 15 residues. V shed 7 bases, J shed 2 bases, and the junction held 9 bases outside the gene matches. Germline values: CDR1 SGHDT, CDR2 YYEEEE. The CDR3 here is CASLLAGEPYNEQFF. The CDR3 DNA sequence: TGTGCCAGCCTTCTGGCGGGAGAACCCTACAATGAGCAGTTCTTC.

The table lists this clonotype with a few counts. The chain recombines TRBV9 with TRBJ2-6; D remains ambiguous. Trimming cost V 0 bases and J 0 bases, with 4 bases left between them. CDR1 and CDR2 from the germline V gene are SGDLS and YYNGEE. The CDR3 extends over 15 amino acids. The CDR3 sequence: CASSVGPSGANVLTF. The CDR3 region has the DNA TGTGCCAGCAGCGTAGGCCCCTCTGGGGCCAACGTCCTGACTTTC. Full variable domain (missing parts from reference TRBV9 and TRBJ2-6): DSGVTQTPKHLITATGQRVTLRCSPRSGDLSVYWYQQSLDQGLQFLIQYYNGEERAKGNILERFSAQQFPDLHSELNLSSLELGDSALYFCASSVGPSGANVLTFGAGSRLTVL.

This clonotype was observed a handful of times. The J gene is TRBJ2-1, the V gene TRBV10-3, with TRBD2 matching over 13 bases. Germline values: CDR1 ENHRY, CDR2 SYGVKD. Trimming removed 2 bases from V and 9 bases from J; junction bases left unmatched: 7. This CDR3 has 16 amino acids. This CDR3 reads CAISEATSGRASEQFF. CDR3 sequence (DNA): TGTGCCATCAGTGAGGCCACTAGCGGGAGGGCCAGTGAGCAGTTCTTC.

In nucleotides, the CDR3 is TGTGCTAGTGGTTTGGTAAGGGGGCCTGTCATCCAGCCCCAGCATTTT. Residues: CASGLVRGPVIQPQHF. The genes are TRBV12-5 and TRBJ1-5, with 7 bases aligning to TRBD1. Germline V gives CDR1 LGHNT, CDR2 FRNRAP. V lost 0 bases, J lost 7 bases, and 9 bases stayed unmatched. This CDR3 is built from 16 residues.

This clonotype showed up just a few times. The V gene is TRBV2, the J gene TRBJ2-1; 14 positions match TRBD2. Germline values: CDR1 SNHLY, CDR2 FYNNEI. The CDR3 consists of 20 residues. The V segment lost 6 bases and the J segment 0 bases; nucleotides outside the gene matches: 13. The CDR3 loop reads CASSLGTVTSGRDSYNEQFF. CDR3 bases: TGTGCCAGCAGCCTAGGGACAGTGACTAGCGGGAGGGACTCCTACAATGAGCAGTTCTTC.

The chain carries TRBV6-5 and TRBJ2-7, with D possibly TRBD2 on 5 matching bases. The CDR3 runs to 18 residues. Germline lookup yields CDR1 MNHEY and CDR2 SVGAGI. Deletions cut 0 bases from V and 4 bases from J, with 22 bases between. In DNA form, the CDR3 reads TGTGCCAGCAGTTACTCGATGAGGACTGCCGAACCCACATACGAGCAGTACTTC. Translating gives CASSYSMRTAEPTYEQYF.

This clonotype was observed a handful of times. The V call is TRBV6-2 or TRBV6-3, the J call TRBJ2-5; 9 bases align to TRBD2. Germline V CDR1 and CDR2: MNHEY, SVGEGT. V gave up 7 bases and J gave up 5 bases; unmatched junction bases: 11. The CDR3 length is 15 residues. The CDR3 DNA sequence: TGTGCCAGCATAAACGGGGGACTAGCACAGGAGACCCAGTACTTC. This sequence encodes CASINGGLAQETQYF.

The CDR3 protein is CSAREEVAGTEAFF. DNA of the CDR3: TGCAGTGCTAGAGAAGAGGTGGCAGGGACTGAAGCTTTCTTT. The chain recombines TRBV20-1 with TRBJ1-1; possible D gene TRBD1, 5 bases. V shed 0 bases and J shed 5 bases, with 13 bases lying between them. From germline, CDR1 is DFQATT and CDR2 SNEGSKA (reference sequence). The CDR3 covers 14 residues.

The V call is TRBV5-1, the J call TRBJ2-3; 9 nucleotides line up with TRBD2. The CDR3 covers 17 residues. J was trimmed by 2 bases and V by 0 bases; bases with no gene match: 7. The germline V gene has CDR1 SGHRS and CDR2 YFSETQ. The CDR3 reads CASSLASGKGVTDTQYF. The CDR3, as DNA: TGCGCCAGCAGCTTGGCTAGCGGGAAGGGGGTCACAGATACGCAGTATTTT.

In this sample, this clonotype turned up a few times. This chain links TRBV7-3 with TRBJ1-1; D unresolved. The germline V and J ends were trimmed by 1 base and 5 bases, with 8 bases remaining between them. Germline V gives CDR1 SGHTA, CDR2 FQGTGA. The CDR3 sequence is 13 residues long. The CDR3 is CASSLSSWTEAFF. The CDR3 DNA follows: TGTGCCAGCAGCTTAAGTTCGTGGACTGAAGCTTTCTTT.

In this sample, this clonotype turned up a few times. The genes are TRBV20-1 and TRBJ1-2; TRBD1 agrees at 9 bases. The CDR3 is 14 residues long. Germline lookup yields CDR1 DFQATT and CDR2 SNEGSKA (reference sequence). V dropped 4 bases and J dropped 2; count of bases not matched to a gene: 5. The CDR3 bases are TGCAGTGCTACCCTCGGGACAGGGAACTATGGCTACACCTTC. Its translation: CSATLGTGNYGYTF.

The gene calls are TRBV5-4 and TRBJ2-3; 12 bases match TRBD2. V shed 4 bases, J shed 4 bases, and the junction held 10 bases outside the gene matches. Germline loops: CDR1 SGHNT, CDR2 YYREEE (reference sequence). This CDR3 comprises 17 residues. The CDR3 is CASSLIGLAGLADTQYF. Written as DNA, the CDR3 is TGTGCCAGCAGCCTCATCGGACTAGCGGGATTAGCAGATACGCAGTATTTT.

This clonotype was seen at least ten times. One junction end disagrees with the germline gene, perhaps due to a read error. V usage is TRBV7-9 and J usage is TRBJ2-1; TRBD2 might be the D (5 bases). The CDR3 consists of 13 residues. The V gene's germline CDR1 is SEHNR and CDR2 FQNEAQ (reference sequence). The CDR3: CASSLAGANEQFF. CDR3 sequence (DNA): TGCGCCAGCAGCTTGGCGGGCGCCAATGAGCAGTTCTTC.

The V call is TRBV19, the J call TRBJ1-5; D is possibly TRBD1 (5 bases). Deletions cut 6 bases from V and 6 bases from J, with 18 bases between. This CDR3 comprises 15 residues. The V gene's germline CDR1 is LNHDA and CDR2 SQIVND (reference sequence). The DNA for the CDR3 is TGTGCCAGTAGGATTGAGGGGACGGGCTCTCAGCCCCAGCATTTT. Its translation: CASRIEGTGSQPQHF.

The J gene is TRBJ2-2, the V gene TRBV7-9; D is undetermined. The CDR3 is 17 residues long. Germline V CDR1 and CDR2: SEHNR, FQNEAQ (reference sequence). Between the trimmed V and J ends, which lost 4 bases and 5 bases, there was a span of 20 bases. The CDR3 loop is CASSSTLPRMGTGELFF. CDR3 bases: TGTGCCAGCAGCTCTACGCTCCCGCGGATGGGAACCGGGGAGCTGTTTTTT.

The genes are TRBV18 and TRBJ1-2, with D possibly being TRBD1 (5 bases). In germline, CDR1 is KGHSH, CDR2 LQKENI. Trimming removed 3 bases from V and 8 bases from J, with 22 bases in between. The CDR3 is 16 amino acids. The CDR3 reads CASSPSPSVEGPGYTF. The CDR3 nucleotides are TGTGCCAGCTCACCGAGCCCATCCGTAGAGGGACCAGGCTACACCTTC.